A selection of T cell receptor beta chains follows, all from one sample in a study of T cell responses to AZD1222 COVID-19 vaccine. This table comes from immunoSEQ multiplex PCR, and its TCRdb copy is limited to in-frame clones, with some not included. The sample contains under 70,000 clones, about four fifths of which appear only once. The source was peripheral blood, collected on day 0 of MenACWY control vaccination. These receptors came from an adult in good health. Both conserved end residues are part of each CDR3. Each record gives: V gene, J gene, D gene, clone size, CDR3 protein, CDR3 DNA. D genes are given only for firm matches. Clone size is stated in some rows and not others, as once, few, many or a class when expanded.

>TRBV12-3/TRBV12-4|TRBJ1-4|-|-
CASSLSQREKLFF
TGTGCCAGCAGTTTAAGCCAGAGAGAAAAACTGTTTTTT
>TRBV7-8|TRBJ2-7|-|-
CASSTSSGIFSYEQYF
TGTGCCAGCTCCACCTCCTCCGGGATCTTCTCCTACGAGCAGTACTTC
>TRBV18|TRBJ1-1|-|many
CASTPFDDAAGVEAFF
TGTGCCAGCACGCCATTTGACGATGCGGCCGGGGTAGAAGCTTTCTTT
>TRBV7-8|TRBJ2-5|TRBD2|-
CASRRGSGGGSETQYF
TGTGCCAGCAGGCGAGGGAGCGGGGGGGGGTCCGAGACCCAGTACTTC
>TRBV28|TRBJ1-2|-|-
CASTKTVEGGGYTF
TGTGCCAGCACTAAGACAGTCGAGGGCGGTGGCTACACCTTC
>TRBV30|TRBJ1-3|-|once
CAWSPLPPGQSGNTIYF
TGTGCCTGGAGTCCGCTCCCCCCGGGACAATCAGGAAACACCATATATTTT
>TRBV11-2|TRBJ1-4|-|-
CASSPRLGKLFF
TGTGCCAGCAGCCCCCGCTTGGGAAAACTGTTTTTT
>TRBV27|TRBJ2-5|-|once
CASSLTAPSGSQETQYF
TGTGCCAGCAGTTTAACCGCCCCGTCCGGGAGCCAAGAGACCCAGTACTTC
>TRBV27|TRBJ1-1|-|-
CASSLDPHTEAFF
TGTGCCAGCAGTTTAGACCCCCACACTGAAGCTTTCTTT
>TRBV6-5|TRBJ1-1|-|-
CASRGGPGFFAFF
TGTGCCAGCAGGGGGGGGCCTGGGTTTTTTGCTTTCTTT
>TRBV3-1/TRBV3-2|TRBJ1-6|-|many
CASSQQRAGNSPLHF
TGTGCCAGCAGCCAGCAGAGGGCAGGGAATTCACCCCTCCACTTT
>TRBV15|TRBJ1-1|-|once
CATSRLTGQNTEAFF
TGTGCCACCAGCAGACTAACAGGGCAGAACACTGAAGCTTTCTTT
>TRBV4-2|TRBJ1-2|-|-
CASSQDEGVYGYTF
TGTGCCAGCAGCCAAGATGAGGGAGTCTATGGCTACACCTTC
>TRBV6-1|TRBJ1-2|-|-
CASSEGGGSYGYTF
TGTGCCAGCAGTGAAGGGGGTGGCTCCTATGGCTACACCTTC
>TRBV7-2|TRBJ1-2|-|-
CASSVAGYGYTF
TGTGCCAGCAGCGTCGCCGGATATGGCTACACCTTC
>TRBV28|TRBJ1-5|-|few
CASSRHNQPQHF
TGTGCCAGCAGTAGGCACAATCAGCCCCAGCATTTT
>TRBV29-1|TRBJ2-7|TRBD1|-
CSVGATRGQVEF
TGCAGCGTTGGCGCCACCCGGGGACAGGTGGAATTC
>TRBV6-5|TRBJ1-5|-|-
CASSPGGGARQPQHF
TGTGCCAGCAGTCCCGGGGGCGGGGCGAGGCAGCCCCAGCATTTT
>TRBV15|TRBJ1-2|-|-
CATSRDREYGYTF
TGTGCCACCAGCAGAGATCGAGAATATGGCTACACCTTC
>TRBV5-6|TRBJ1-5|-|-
CASSRGGFQPQHF
TGTGCCAGCAGCAGAGGAGGGTTCCAGCCCCAGCATTTT
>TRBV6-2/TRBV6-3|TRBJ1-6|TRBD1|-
CASSYRQGTGSPLHF
TGTGCCAGCAGTTACCGACAGGGGACAGGTTCACCCCTCCACTTT
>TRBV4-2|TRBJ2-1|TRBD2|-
CASSQLGLAGPSGNEQFF
TGTGCCAGCAGCCAGCTAGGACTAGCGGGGCCCTCGGGGAATGAGCAGTTCTTC
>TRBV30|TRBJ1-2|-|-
CAWSSSPGNGYTF
TGTGCCTGGAGTTCCTCCCCAGGGAATGGCTACACCTTC